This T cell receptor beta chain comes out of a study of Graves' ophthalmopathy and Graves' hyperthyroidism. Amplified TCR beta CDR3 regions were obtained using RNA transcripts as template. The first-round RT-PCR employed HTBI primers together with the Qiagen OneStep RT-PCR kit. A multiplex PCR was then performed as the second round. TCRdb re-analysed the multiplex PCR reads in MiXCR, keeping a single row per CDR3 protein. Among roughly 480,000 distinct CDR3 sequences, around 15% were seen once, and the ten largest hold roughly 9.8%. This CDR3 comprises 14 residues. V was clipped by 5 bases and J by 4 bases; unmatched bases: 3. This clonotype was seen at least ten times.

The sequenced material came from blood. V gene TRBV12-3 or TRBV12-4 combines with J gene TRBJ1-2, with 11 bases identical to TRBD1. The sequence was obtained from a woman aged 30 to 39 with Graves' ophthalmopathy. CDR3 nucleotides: TGTGCCAGCAGTGGACAGGGGGCGGCCTATGGCTACACCTTC. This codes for CASSGQGAAYGYTF.